This T cell receptor beta chain was profiled in a study of cytomegalovirus exposure and HLA in healthy donors. Assay used: immunoSEQ multiplex PCR; TCRdb lists only in-frame clones, some missing. The sample shows about 250,000 clones, roughly nine tenths of them seen only once. The V gene's germline CDR1 is MNHEY and CDR2 SVGAGI. The ends were cut back, 0 bases at V and 4 bases at J, with 12 bases in the middle. This CDR3 spans 15 amino acids. Source material: PBMCs. The receptor's source is a man between 18 and 35 years old in good health and CMV-seropositive. The chain carries TRBV6-5 and TRBJ1-1; weak D call: TRBD1 (5 bases). The CDR3 region has the DNA TGTGCCAGCAGTTACTCCGGGGGGATGGGCACTGAAGCTTTCTTT. This codes for CASSYSGGMGTEAFF.